This T cell receptor (beta chain) was documented in a study of T cell responses to AZD1222 COVID-19 vaccine. Study conclusions and caveats: The donor group comprised mostly white British people and more females; the analysis possibly underestimated clonal diversity. The repertoires were collected only after the peak T cell response.

Germline CDR1 is SQVTM and CDR2 is ANQGSEA. V dropped 4 bases and J dropped 3 bases, with 10 bases sitting between them. The CDR3 extends over 12 amino acids. Regarding this clone: Its antigen is as yet unknown.

Data came from immunoSEQ multiplex PCR; TCRdb stores just in-frame clones and leaves some out. The top ten hold 8% of the sample, which has 85,000 to 120,000 clones, less than 95% seen once. This TCR was sampled from an adult who received the AZD1222 COVID-19 vaccine. The chain couples TRBV29-1 to TRBJ2-7; D perhaps matches TRBD2 (6 bases). The sequenced sample was peripheral blood, obtained 28 days after the second AZD1222 dose. DNA for the CDR3: TGCAGCGTTGTGCCCGGGAGCTACGAGCAGTACTTC. Translation: CSVVPGSYEQYF.